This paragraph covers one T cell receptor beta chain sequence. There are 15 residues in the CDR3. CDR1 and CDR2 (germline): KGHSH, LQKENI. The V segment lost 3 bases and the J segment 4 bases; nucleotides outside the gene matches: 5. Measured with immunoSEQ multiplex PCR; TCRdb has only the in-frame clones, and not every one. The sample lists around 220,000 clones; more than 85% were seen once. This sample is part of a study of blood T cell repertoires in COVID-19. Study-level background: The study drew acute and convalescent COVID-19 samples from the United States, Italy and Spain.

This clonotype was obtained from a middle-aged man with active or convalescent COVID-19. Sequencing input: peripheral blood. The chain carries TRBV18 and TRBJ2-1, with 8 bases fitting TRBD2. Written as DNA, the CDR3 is TGTGCCAGCTCACCCAGCGGGAGCAGGTACAATGAGCAGTTCTTC. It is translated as CASSPSGSRYNEQFF. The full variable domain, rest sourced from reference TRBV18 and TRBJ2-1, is NAGVMQNPRHLVRRRGQEARLRCSPMKGHSHVYWYRQLPEEGLKFMVYLQKENIIDESGMPKERFSAEFPKEGPSILRIQQVVRGDSAAYFCASSPSGSRYNEQFFGPGTRLTVL.